Below, 14 T cell receptor beta chains from the same sample are listed, as sequenced in a study of blood T cell repertoires in COVID-19. Assay used: immunoSEQ multiplex PCR; TCRdb lists only in-frame clones, some missing. The profile shows fewer than 400,000 clones, approximately 83% of them singletons. Sequencing was carried out using PBMCs or T cells enriched from blood (not recorded which). The source is a young man who had recovered from COVID-19.

The chain recombines TRBV10-2 with TRBJ1-5, with D possibly TRBD1 on 6 matching bases. Trimming left V 1 base short and J 5 bases short, with 9 bases between. This CDR3 comprises 14 residues. Germline values: CDR1 WSHSY, CDR2 SAAADI. In DNA form, the CDR3 reads TGCGCCAGCAGTGAGTTAGGGGGGGATCAGCCCCAGCATTTT. Translation: CASSELGGDQPQHF.

The V call is TRBV11-1, the J call TRBJ1-3; D is ambiguous. This CDR3 comprises 14 residues. Germline CDR1 reads SGHAT; CDR2 reads FQDESV (reference sequence). V was cut by 6 bases and J by 6 bases, with 15 bases left in between. The CDR3 loop is CASRNTPLENTIYF. The CDR3 nucleotides read TGTGCCAGCAGGAATACACCCCTAGAAAACACCATATATTTT.

The chain has TRBV27 and TRBJ2-3; D is perhaps TRBD2 (5 bases). V lost 7 bases and J lost 1, with 12 bases in between. This CDR3 comprises 14 residues. Per the germline V gene, CDR1 is MNHEY and CDR2 is SMNVEV (reference sequence). The CDR3 nucleotides are TGTGCCAGCATACCACGGGGTCGCACAGATACGCAGTATTTT. This sequence encodes CASIPRGRTDTQYF.

The J gene is TRBJ2-1, the V gene TRBV5-1; possibly TRBD1 for D (5 bases). Per the germline V gene, CDR1 is SGHRS and CDR2 is YFSETQ. There are 14 residues in the CDR3. Trimming pared 0 bases from V and 4 bases from J, leaving 8 bases between. CDR3 amino acids: CASSLADTYNEQFF. DNA of the CDR3: TGCGCCAGCAGCTTGGCGGACACTTACAATGAGCAGTTCTTC.

The V and J genes are TRBV3-1 (or the pseudogene TRBV3-2) and TRBJ1-2; no reliable D call. Trimming took off 1 base at V and 3 bases at J, with 12 bases between the two ends. The CDR3 is 15 amino acids. Germline CDR1 LGHDT, CDR2 YNNKEL (reference sequence). CDR3 sequence reads: CASSQVEEIHYGYTF. CDR3 coding DNA: TGTGCCAGCAGCCAAGTTGAGGAGATCCACTATGGCTACACCTTC.

The chain carries TRBV13 and TRBJ1-2; 9 positions match TRBD1. Trimming removed 5 bases from V and 2 bases from J; junction bases left unmatched: 9. The CDR3 runs to 16 residues. The V gene's germline CDR1 is PRHDT and CDR2 FYEKMQ (reference sequence). This CDR3 is CASSEYGTGSNYGYTF. The CDR3 region has the DNA TGTGCCAGCAGCGAATATGGGACAGGGTCGAACTATGGCTACACCTTC.

The chain recombines TRBV12-3 or TRBV12-4 with TRBJ1-1, with 8 bases matching TRBD1. The CDR3 has 12 residues. V lost 6 bases and J lost 8; bases outside the gene matches: 5. The CDR3, as DNA: TGTGCCAGCAGGGACAGGGCCGGGGAAGCTTTCTTT. Protein product: CASRDRAGEAFF.

This sequence joins TRBV19 and TRBJ1-3; the match to TRBD1 covers 9 bases. V shed 7 bases, J shed 8 bases, and the junction held 6 bases outside the gene matches. Germline CDR1 reads LNHDA; CDR2 reads SQIVND (reference sequence). The length of the CDR3 is 13 residues. CDR3 coding DNA: TGTGCCAGTAATGACAGGGGGATCGACACCATATATTTT. This gives the protein CASNDRGIDTIYF.

This clone has just a few counts. The rearrangement joins TRBV3-1 (or the pseudogene TRBV3-2) to TRBJ1-5; 9 bases match TRBD1. Germline values: CDR1 LGHDT, CDR2 YNNKEL (reference sequence). V shed 1 base and J 4 bases; nucleotides not matched to a gene: 2. The CDR3 consists of 15 residues. The CDR3 reads CASSQAGQGNQPQHF. In nucleotides, the CDR3 is TGTGCCAGCAGCCAAGCGGGACAGGGTAATCAGCCCCAGCATTTT.

The chain is built from TRBV21-1 and TRBJ1-2; the table's D gene call, TRBD1, was not cross checked with the DNA. TRBV21-1 is recorded as a pseudogene. The CDR3 runs to 14 residues. The CDR3 protein is CASSKVGRNYGYTF. The CDR3 DNA reads TGTGCCAGCAGCAAAGTTGGCAGAAACTATGGCTACACCTTC.

The CDR3 bases are TGTGCCACCAGCAGTTACGGCGGGGGGGAGGGTTTGTACAATGAGCAGTTCTTC. Encoded protein: CATSSYGGGEGLYNEQFF. The chain is built from TRBV15 and TRBJ2-1; 9 bases are a match to TRBD2. CDR3 length: 18 amino acids. Germline CDR1 is LNHNV and CDR2 is YYDKDF (reference sequence). The V and J ends lost 3 bases and 4 bases, in that order; junction bases with no gene match: 13.

CDR3 region: CASSTPWGRRRKYSNQPQHF. In DNA form, the CDR3 reads TGTGCCAGCAGCACCCCGTGGGGCAGAAGGAGAAAATATAGCAATCAGCCCCAGCATTTT. The genes are TRBV5-4 and TRBJ1-5, with a possible D match to TRBD1 (5 bases). The CDR3 covers 20 residues. V was cut by 4 bases and J by 0 bases, with 26 bases left in between. Germline V gives CDR1 SGHNT, CDR2 YYREEE (reference sequence).

The rearrangement joins TRBV5-4 to TRBJ2-1; D remains unclear. V was clipped by 3 bases and J by 6 bases, with 16 bases between them. The CDR3 contains 15 residues. Germline V gene lookup returns CDR1 SGHNT and CDR2 YYREEE (reference sequence). The CDR3 protein is CASSYPLGAPNEQFF. DNA of the CDR3: TGTGCCAGCAGCTACCCCCTTGGAGCACCCAATGAGCAGTTCTTC. Together with reference TRBV5-4 and TRBJ2-1, the CDR3 gives the full variable domain: ETGVTQSPTHLIKTRGQQVTLRCSSQSGHNTVSWYQQALGQGPQFIFQYYREEENGRGNFPPRFSGLQFPNYSSELNVNALELDDSALYLCASSYPLGAPNEQFFGPGTRLTVL.

The chain uses TRBV6-1 and TRBJ1-5, with 9 bases identical to TRBD1. In germline, CDR1 is MNHNS, CDR2 SASEGT. CDR3 length: 16 residues. Germline trimming cut 4 bases from V and 6 bases from J; bases unmatched to any gene: 10. The CDR3 sequence: CASSGRGTGSFQPQHF. DNA of the CDR3: TGTGCCAGCAGTGGAAGGGGGACAGGGAGTTTTCAGCCCCAGCATTTT.